Sequencing of this T cell receptor (beta chain) was carried out in a study of T cells of healthy individuals. As to this clonotype: A much larger clone is a single base away; this may be a read error.

Germline lookup yields CDR1 PRHDT and CDR2 FYEKMQ (reference sequence). The CDR3 is made up of 13 amino acids. TCRdb recomputed calls from the 5' RACE reads with MiXCR, one row per CDR3 protein. The sample records 38,000 or so distinct CDR3 sequences, 4.5% being singletons. The V and J genes are TRBV13 and TRBJ2-1; TRBD2 might be the D (5 bases). The receptor's source is a human donor in good health. The chain's CDR3 is CASSSTGNNEQSF. The CDR3 region has the DNA TGTGCCAGCAGCTCCACCGGGAACAATGAGCAGTCCTTC.